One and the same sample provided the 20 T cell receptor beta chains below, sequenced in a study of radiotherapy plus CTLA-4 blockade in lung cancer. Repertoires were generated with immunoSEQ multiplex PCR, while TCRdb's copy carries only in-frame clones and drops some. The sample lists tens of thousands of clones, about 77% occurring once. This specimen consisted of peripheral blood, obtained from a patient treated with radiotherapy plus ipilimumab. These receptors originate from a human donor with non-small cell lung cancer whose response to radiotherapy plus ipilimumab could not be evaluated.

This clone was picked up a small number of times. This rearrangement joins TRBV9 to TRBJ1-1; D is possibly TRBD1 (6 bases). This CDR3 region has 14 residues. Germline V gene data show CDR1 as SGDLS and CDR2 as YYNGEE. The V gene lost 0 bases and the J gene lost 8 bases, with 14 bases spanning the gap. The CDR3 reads CASSVEGVSGEAFF. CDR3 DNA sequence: TGTGCCAGCAGCGTAGAGGGGGTATCGGGGGAAGCTTTCTTT.

CDR3 protein: CSVERGGRQNTEAFF. In nucleotides, the CDR3 is TGCAGCGTTGAACGGGGGGGCAGACAGAACACTGAAGCTTTCTTT. The chain links TRBV29-1 to TRBJ1-1; TRBD1 might be the D (6 bases). Trimming removed 2 bases at V and 1 base at J, with 14 bases between. The CDR3 spans 15 residues. Per germline, CDR1 SQVTM and CDR2 ANQGSEA.

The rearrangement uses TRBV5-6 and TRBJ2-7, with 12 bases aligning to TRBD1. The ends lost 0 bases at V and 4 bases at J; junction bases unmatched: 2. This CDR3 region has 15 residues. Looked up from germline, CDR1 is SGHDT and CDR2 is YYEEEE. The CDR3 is CASSLGGQGAYEQYF. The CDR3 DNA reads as TGTGCCAGCAGCTTGGGGGGACAGGGGGCGTACGAGCAGTACTTC. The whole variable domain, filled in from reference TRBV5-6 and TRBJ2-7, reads DAGVTQSPTHLIKTRGQQVTLRCSPKSGHDTVSWYQQALGQGPQFIFQYYEEEERQRGNFPDRFSGHQFPNYSSELNVNALLLGDSALYLCASSLGGQGAYEQYFGPGTRLTVT.

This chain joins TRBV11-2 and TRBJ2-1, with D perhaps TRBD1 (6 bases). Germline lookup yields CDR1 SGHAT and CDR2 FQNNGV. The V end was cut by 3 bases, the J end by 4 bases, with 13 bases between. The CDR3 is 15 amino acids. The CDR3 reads CASSFSVRGYNEQFF. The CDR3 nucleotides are TGTGCCAGCAGCTTTTCGGTCAGGGGTTACAATGAGCAGTTCTTC.

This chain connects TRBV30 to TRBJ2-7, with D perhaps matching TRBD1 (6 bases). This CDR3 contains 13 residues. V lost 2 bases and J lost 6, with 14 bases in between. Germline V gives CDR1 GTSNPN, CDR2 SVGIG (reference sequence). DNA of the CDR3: TGTGCCTGGAGTAGGGGGACCCTAGGCGAGCAGTACTTC. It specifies CAWSRGTLGEQYF.

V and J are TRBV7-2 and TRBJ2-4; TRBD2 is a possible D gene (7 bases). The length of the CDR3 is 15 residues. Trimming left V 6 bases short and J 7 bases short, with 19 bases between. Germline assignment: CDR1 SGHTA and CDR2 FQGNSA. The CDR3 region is CASRLRGGGRNIQYF. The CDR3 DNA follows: TGTGCCAGCAGATTACGAGGGGGGGGTCGGAACATTCAGTACTTC.

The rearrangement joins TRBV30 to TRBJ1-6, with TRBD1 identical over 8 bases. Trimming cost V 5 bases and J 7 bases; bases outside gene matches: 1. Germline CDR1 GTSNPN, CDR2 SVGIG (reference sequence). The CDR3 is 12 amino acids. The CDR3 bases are TGTGCCTGGGACAGGGGAAATTCACCCCTCCACTTT. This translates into CAWDRGNSPLHF.

CDR3 bases: TGTGCCAGCAGCCAAGAGGCTTTTCCTAACTATGGCTACACCTTC. The encoded protein is CASSQEAFPNYGYTF. The rearrangement uses TRBV14 and TRBJ1-2, with D uncertain. This CDR3 contains 15 residues. V shed 0 bases and J shed 0 bases, with 8 bases lying between them. Germline-derived CDR1 and CDR2 are SGHDN and FVKESK.

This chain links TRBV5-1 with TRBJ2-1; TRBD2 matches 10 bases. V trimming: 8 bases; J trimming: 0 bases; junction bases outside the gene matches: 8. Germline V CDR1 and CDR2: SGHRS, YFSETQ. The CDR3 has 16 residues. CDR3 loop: CASTNPSGGSYNEQFF. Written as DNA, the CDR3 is TGCGCCAGTACCAATCCTAGCGGGGGCTCCTACAATGAGCAGTTCTTC.

The CDR3 DNA is TGTGCCAGCAGTCCGGGGGCTAGCGGGGGTGGGCAGTACTTC. Translation gives CASSPGASGGGQYF. The chain has TRBV6-1 and TRBJ2-5; the match to TRBD2 covers 10 bases. Germline-derived CDR1 and CDR2 are MNHNS and SASEGT. This CDR3 comprises 14 residues. V trimming: 5 bases; J trimming: 11 bases; junction bases outside the gene matches: 11.

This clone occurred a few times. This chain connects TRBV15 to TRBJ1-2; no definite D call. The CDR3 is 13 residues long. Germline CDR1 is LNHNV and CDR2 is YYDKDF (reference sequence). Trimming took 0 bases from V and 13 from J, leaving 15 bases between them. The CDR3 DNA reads TGTGCCACCAGCAGAGATCCAACTCAATTTCGCACCTTC. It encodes CATSRDPTQFRTF.

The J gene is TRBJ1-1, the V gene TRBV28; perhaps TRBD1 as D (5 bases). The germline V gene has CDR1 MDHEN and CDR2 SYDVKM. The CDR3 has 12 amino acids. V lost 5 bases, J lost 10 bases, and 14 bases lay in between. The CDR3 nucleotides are TGTGCCAGCAGTCTCCCCCAGGGTGGAGCTTTCTTT. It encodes CASSLPQGGAFF.

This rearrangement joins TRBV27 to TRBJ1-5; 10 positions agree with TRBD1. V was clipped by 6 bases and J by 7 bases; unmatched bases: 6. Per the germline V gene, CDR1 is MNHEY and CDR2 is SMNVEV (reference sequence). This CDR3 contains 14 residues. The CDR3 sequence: CASSRQGAGQPQHF. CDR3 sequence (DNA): TGTGCCAGCAGCCGACAGGGGGCTGGGCAGCCCCAGCATTTT.

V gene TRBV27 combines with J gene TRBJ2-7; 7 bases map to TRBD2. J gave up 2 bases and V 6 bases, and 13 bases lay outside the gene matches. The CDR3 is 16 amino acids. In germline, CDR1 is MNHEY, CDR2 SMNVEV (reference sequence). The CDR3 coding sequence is TGTGCCAGCAGAAGGACGGAGAGCGGGGCGGCCTACGAGCAGTACTTC. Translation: CASRRTESGAAYEQYF.

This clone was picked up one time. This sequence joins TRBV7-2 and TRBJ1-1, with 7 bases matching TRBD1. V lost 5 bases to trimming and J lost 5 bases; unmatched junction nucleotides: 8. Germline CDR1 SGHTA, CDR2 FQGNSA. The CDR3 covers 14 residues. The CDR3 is CASSQIGGATEAFF. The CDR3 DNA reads TGTGCCAGCAGCCAAATAGGGGGCGCGACTGAAGCTTTCTTT.

This CDR3 reads CASSWGGRAYGYTF. The CDR3 DNA reads as TGCGCCAGCAGCTGGGGGGGTCGGGCCTATGGCTACACCTTC. This chain connects TRBV5-1 to TRBJ1-2; tentatively, D is TRBD1 (5 bases). V gave up 3 bases and J gave up 4 bases, with 13 bases separating them. This CDR3 region has 14 residues. CDR1 is SGHRS and CDR2 is YFSETQ in the germline V gene. Variable domain in full (rest from reference TRBV5-1 and TRBJ1-2): KAGVTQTPRYLIKTRGQQVTLSCSPISGHRSVSWYQQTPGQGLQFLFEYFSETQRNKGNFPGRFSGRQFSNSRSEMNVSTLELGDSALYLCASSWGGRAYGYTFGSGTRLTVV.

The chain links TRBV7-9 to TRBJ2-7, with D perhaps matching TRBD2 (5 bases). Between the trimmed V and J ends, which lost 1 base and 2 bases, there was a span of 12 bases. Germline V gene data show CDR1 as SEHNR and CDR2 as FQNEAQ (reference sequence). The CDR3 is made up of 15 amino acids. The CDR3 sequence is CASSLELSGTYEQYF. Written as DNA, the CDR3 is TGTGCCAGCAGCTTAGAATTATCGGGGACCTACGAGCAGTACTTC.

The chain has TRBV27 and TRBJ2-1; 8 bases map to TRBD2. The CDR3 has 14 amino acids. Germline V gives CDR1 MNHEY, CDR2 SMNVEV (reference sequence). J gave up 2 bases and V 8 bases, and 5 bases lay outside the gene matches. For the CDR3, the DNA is TGTGCCAGCTCTAGCGGGCAAACCTACAATGAGCAGTTCTTC. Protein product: CASSSGQTYNEQFF.

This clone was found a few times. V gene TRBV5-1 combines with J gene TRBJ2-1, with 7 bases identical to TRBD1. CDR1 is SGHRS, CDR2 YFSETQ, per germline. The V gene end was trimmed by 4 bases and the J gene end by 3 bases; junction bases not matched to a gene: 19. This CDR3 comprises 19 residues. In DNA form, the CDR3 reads TGCGCCAGCAGCCCGAGGGGGCGAGAGGTAACGCAAAACTACAATGAGCAGTTCTTC. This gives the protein CASSPRGREVTQNYNEQFF.

CDR3 amino acids: CASSLMGVNEQYF. The CDR3 DNA sequence: TGTGCCAGCAGCCTAATGGGCGTAAACGAGCAGTACTTC. The chain joins TRBV7-2 to TRBJ2-7; D ambiguous. V was shortened by 5 bases and J by 5 bases, with 13 bases between the two germline ends. Germline V gene lookup returns CDR1 SGHTA and CDR2 FQGNSA. The CDR3 length is 13 residues.